A selection of T cell receptor beta chains follows, all from one sample in a study of T cells in Graves' hyperthyroidism and ophthalmopathy. MiXCR, applied by TCRdb to the multiplex PCR reads, yields one record per CDR3 protein. The table records roughly 700,000 distinct CDR3 sequences, approximately 15% of them present only once. Sample: blood. The source of these receptors is a man aged 50 to 59 with Graves' hyperthyroidism. CDR3s include the opening cysteine and the closing phenylalanine or tryptophan. The order of the fields is CDR3 protein, CDR3 DNA, clone size, J gene, V gene, D gene. The D gene is left open where the match is weak. Size tells how often a clone was seen (once, few, many) or the class of an expanded clone, and some rows leave it out.

CASSYWDRGESGELFF	TGTGCCAGCAGTTACTGGGACAGGGGGGAAAGCGGGGAGCTGTTTTTT	.	TRBJ2-2	TRBV6-5	TRBD1
CASSRGGLNTEAFF	TGTGCCAGCAGTAGGGGGGGCCTGAACACTGAAGCTTTCTTT	many	TRBJ1-1	TRBV6-1	.
CASSYYFGVTGLYGYTF	TGTGCCAGCAGTTACTATTTCGGGGTAACAGGCTTATATGGCTACACCTTC	many	TRBJ1-2	TRBV6-6	.
CASSPVGSADEQYF	TGTGCCAGCTCCCCCGTAGGTTCTGCGGACGAGCAGTACTTC	.	TRBJ2-7	TRBV18	.
CSVRDRGNTIYF	TGCAGCGTTCGAGACAGGGGAAACACCATATATTTT	.	TRBJ1-3	TRBV29-1	.
CASSLVGSHSYEQYF	TGTGCCAGCAGCTTAGTCGGCAGCCACTCCTACGAGCAGTACTTC	many	TRBJ2-7	TRBV11-2	.
CASSEDLSGEEQYF	TGTGCCAGCAGTGAAGACCTATCGGGAGAAGAGCAGTACTTC	once	TRBJ2-7	TRBV2	.
CASSSSGTGHNSPLHF	TGTGCCAGCAGCTCTTCAGGGACAGGGCATAATTCACCCCTCCACTTT	many	TRBJ1-6	TRBV7-3	TRBD1
CASSFTATDTQYF	TGTGCCAGCAGTTTTACAGCCACAGATACGCAGTATTTT	.	TRBJ2-3	TRBV28	.
CASSLKSREETQYF	TGTGCCAGCAGCTTGAAGTCGCGGGAAGAGACCCAGTACTTC	many	TRBJ2-5	TRBV5-8	.
CASSRDRSSNQPQHF	TGTGCCAGCAGTCGGGACAGGTCAAGCAATCAGCCCCAGCATTTT	many	TRBJ1-5	TRBV2	TRBD1
CASSRTDMNTEAFF	TGCGCCAGCAGCCGGACAGATATGAACACTGAAGCTTTCTTT	many	TRBJ1-1	TRBV5-1	.
CASSLAAHDYEQYF	TGTGCCAGCAGCTTAGCTGCCCATGACTACGAGCAGTACTTC	.	TRBJ2-7	TRBV11-1	.
CASSEFRTSGDYNEQFF	TGCGCCAGCAGTGAGTTTCGGACTAGCGGGGACTACAATGAGCAGTTCTTC	few	TRBJ2-1	TRBV10-1	TRBD2
CASKETSGYNEQFF	TGTGCCAGCAAGGAGACTAGCGGATACAATGAGCAGTTCTTC	few	TRBJ2-1	TRBV6-1	TRBD2
CASSSPGSGSPDTQYF	TGTGCCAGCAGTTCTCCGGGGAGCGGGAGCCCAGATACGCAGTATTTT	few	TRBJ2-3	TRBV28	TRBD2
CSGFQAGKLSYEQYF	TGCAGTGGTTTTCAAGCGGGCAAACTTTCCTACGAGCAGTACTTC	few	TRBJ2-7	TRBV20-1	.
CAWATTYEQAFF	TGTGCCTGGGCGACAACCTATGAACAAGCTTTCTTT	many	TRBJ1-1	TRBV30	.
CASSPKTSGSPYNEQFF	TGTGCCAGCAGCCCGAAGACTAGCGGGAGCCCCTACAATGAGCAGTTCTTC	.	TRBJ2-1	TRBV5-6	TRBD2
CASSRQDPKTQYF	TGTGCCAGCAGCCGACAGGATCCCAAGACCCAGTACTTC	many	TRBJ2-5	TRBV7-9	.
CASSRRLASETQYF	TGTGCCAGCAGCCGCAGACTAGCCTCGGAGACCCAGTACTTC	many	TRBJ2-5	TRBV13	TRBD2
CASSLAGVGTEAFF	TGCGCCAGCAGCTTAGCGGGGGTAGGGACTGAAGCTTTCTTT	many	TRBJ1-1	TRBV5-1	.
CASSFAGYEQYF	TGTGCCAGCAGCTTTGCGGGTTACGAGCAGTACTTC	many	TRBJ2-7	TRBV7-9	.
CASSSPAGSTNEKLFF	TGTGCCAGCAGTTCCCCGGCGGGATCAACTAATGAAAAACTGTTTTTT	many	TRBJ1-4	TRBV27	.
CASSFMGDNPSYEQYF	TGTGCCAGCAGTTTTATGGGGGACAACCCATCCTACGAGCAGTACTTC	many	TRBJ2-7	TRBV28	.
CAWSYSGRNTEAFF	TGTGCCTGGAGTTATTCAGGTCGGAACACTGAAGCTTTCTTT	.	TRBJ1-1	TRBV30	.
CSGGTAQETQYF	TGCAGCGGGGGGACAGCTCAAGAGACCCAGTACTTC	.	TRBJ2-5	TRBV29-1	TRBD1
CASSSLRLQGAFYEQYF	TGTGCCAGCAGCTCCCTCAGGTTACAGGGGGCTTTCTACGAGCAGTACTTC	many	TRBJ2-7	TRBV11-2	TRBD1
CASEATVGSTEAFF	TGTGCCAGTGAGGCGACAGTCGGAAGCACTGAAGCTTTCTTT	many	TRBJ1-1	TRBV19	.
CASSGTGLSSYNEQFF	TGCGCCAGCAGCGGAACAGGCCTGAGCTCCTACAATGAGCAGTTCTTC	many	TRBJ2-1	TRBV5-1	.
CASSLSGNTIYF	TGTGCCAGCAGCCTGAGTGGAAACACCATATATTTT	many	TRBJ1-3	TRBV12-3/TRBV12-4	.
CASSYRVTYEQYF	TGTGCCAGCAGTTACAGAGTGACCTACGAGCAGTACTTC	many	TRBJ2-7	TRBV27	.
CASSPWAGGPSYEQYF	TGTGCCAGCAGCCCGTGGGCGGGAGGCCCCTCCTACGAGCAGTACTTC	.	TRBJ2-7	TRBV7-9	TRBD2
CSARDTTSGNHEQYF	TGCAGTGCTAGAGATACAACTAGCGGGAACCACGAGCAGTACTTC	many	TRBJ2-7	TRBV20-1	TRBD2